One and the same sample provided the 31 T cell receptor beta chains below, sequenced in a study of cytomegalovirus exposure and HLA in healthy donors (TCRdb year 2017). The receptor library was made with the immunoSEQ multiplex PCR assay. For the multiplex PCR, a mixture combining 60 forward primers for TCR Vbeta segments and 13 reverse primers for TCR Jbeta segments was used. This is the immuneACCESS table as TCRdb keeps it, with only in-frame sequences that have V and J called. A part of the clones is gone; compared with another copy, unresolved V genes explain less than half, and the rest is unexplained. The sample records 110,000 or so clones, 77% of which are singletons. 4.9% of the sample comes from the top ten. Sequencing input: PBMCs. These receptors were collected from a man in his fifties or sixties in good health and CMV-seropositive.

The chain employs TRBV10-3 and TRBJ1-2; 8 positions match TRBD1. Trimming at V came to 4 bases and at J to 6 bases, leaving 7 bases not matched to a gene. Germline CDR1 and CDR2: ENHRY and SYGVKD. The CDR3 sequence is 14 residues long. The CDR3, as DNA: TGTGCCATCAGTGTAGAACAGGGGGTTCATGGCTACACCTTC. This encodes CAISVEQGVHGYTF.

This sequence joins TRBV2 and TRBJ1-1, with 7 bases matching TRBD1. The CDR3 extends over 13 amino acids. V shed 6 bases, J shed 4 bases, and the junction held 5 bases outside the gene matches. Germline V gene sequence: CDR1 SNHLY, CDR2 FYNNEI. The CDR3: CASSTNRGTEAFF. As DNA, the CDR3 is TGTGCCAGCAGCACGAACAGGGGCACTGAAGCTTTCTTT.

With regard to this clone: This same CDR3 is encoded by further DNA sequences in the sample. This chain uses TRBV5-1 with TRBJ1-1; D might be TRBD1 (5 bases). Per germline, CDR1 SGHRS and CDR2 YFSETQ. V was cut by 2 bases and J by 2 bases, with 7 bases left in between. There are 13 residues in the CDR3. The CDR3 region is CASSFQGNTEAFF. As DNA, the CDR3 is TGCGCCAGCAGCTTCCAGGGCAACACTGAAGCTTTCTTT.

The genes are TRBV30 and TRBJ1-3; a possible D gene is TRBD1 (5 bases). CDR1 and CDR2 (germline): GTSNPN, SVGIG (reference sequence). The ends were cut back, 8 bases at V and 6 bases at J, with 14 bases in the middle. CDR3 length equals 12 residues. The CDR3 DNA sequence: TGTGCCAGGGCGCAGGGAAAAAACACCATATATTTT. Protein: CARAQGKNTIYF.

This chain uses TRBV5-1 with TRBJ2-7; no reliable D call. This CDR3 is built from 14 residues. Germline-derived CDR1 and CDR2 are SGHRS and YFSETQ. Trimming removed 0 bases from V and 0 bases from J, with 7 bases in between. The chain's CDR3 is CASSLEPGSYEQYF. The DNA of the CDR3 is TGCGCCAGCAGCTTGGAGCCAGGCTCCTACGAGCAGTACTTC.

In nucleotides, the CDR3 is TGTGCCAGCAGTTCCTCGGGACAGGGGAATGAGCAGTTCTTC. Amino acids: CASSSSGQGNEQFF. The rearrangement links TRBV28 to TRBJ2-1, with TRBD1 matching over 10 bases. J was trimmed by 7 bases and V by 4 bases; bases with no gene match: 4. CDR3 length: 14 residues. In germline, CDR1 is MDHEN, CDR2 SYDVKM.

For this clone: Other nucleotide sequences from this sample produce the same CDR3. For the CDR3, the DNA is TGTGCCAGAGGGGCGCCCCAGCATTTT. It is translated as CARGAPQHF. The J gene is TRBJ1-5, the V gene TRBV21-1; no DNA check was done on the table's D call, TRBD1. TRBV21-1 is described as a pseudogene. CDR3 length: 9 residues.

CDR3 coding DNA: TGTGCCAGCAGCCAGAGGACAGGGGGAGGTGAAAAACTGTTTTTT. It encodes CASSQRTGGGEKLFF. The chain combines TRBV5-6 with TRBJ1-4; 10 positions match TRBD1. The CDR3 consists of 15 residues. V was pared by 4 bases and J by 7 bases, with 7 bases of the junction left unmatched. The germline V gene has CDR1 SGHDT and CDR2 YYEEEE.

The chain employs TRBV28 and TRBJ2-1, with TRBD2 identical over 13 bases. Germline CDR1 reads MDHEN; CDR2 reads SYDVKM. CDR3 size: 16 residues. Losses at the gene ends were 6 bases for V and 6 bases for J; bases not matched to a gene: 8. DNA for the CDR3: TGTGCCAGCAGCATTCTCGGGACTAGCGGGGCCAATGAGCAGTTCTTC. Translated, it gives CASSILGTSGANEQFF.

This clone was seen more than once but under ten times. The rearrangement joins TRBV27 to TRBJ1-1, with D tentatively TRBD1 (5 bases). Trimming pared 8 bases from V and 0 bases from J, leaving 16 bases between. This CDR3 contains 15 residues. The V gene's germline CDR1 is MNHEY and CDR2 SMNVEV (reference sequence). The CDR3 region has the DNA TGTGCCAGCGGCCGGGGACTCCTCATGAACACTGAAGCTTTCTTT. Residues: CASGRGLLMNTEAFF.

J is TRBJ1-4 and V is TRBV6-5; weak D call: TRBD1 (6 bases). CDR3 length: 15 residues. V gave up 6 bases and J gave up 0 bases, with 11 bases separating them. From germline, CDR1 is MNHEY and CDR2 SVGAGI. CDR3 sequence (DNA): TGTGCCAGCAGAGCCTCAGGGGCAACTAATGAAAAACTGTTTTTT. This sequence encodes CASRASGATNEKLFF.

This chain connects TRBV2 to TRBJ2-6; D possibly corresponds to TRBD2 (6 bases). Germline loops: CDR1 SNHLY, CDR2 FYNNEI. The CDR3 totals 15 residues. Trimming left V 7 bases short and J 0 bases short, with 10 bases between. DNA for the CDR3: TGTGCCAGCACCGTGGGGGGCTCTGGGGCCAACGTCCTGACTTTC. Translating gives CASTVGGSGANVLTF.

The rearrangement joins TRBV25-1 to TRBJ2-2; 8 bases agree with TRBD1. The germline V gene has CDR1 MGHDK and CDR2 SYGVNS. Germline trimming cut 5 bases from V and 3 bases from J; bases unmatched to any gene: 5. The CDR3 runs 15 residues. This chain's CDR3 is CASSPGTGDTGELFF. CDR3 sequence (DNA): TGTGCCAGCAGTCCAGGGACAGGAGACACCGGGGAGCTGTTTTTT.

The J gene is TRBJ1-3, the V gene TRBV4-3; the D gene is possibly TRBD1 (6 bases). Trimming removed 0 bases at V and 4 bases at J, with 16 bases between. Per the germline V gene, CDR1 is LGHNA and CDR2 is YSLEER. The CDR3 totals 17 residues. In DNA form, the CDR3 reads TGCGCCAGCAGCCAAGATACGCAGGGGTACGGGGGAAACACCATATATTTT. Protein sequence: CASSQDTQGYGGNTIYF.

Notes on this clone: The junction differs from germline at one of its ends, possibly a read error. The J gene is TRBJ2-3, the V gene TRBV5-4, with TRBD1 matching 7 bases. The germline gives CDR1 SGHNT, CDR2 YYREEE (reference sequence). The CDR3 length is 12 residues. The DNA of the CDR3 is TGTGCCAGCAGCAAAGGGACAGAGACGCAGTATTTT. Residues: CASSKGTETQYF.

The V call is TRBV29-1, the J call TRBJ1-2, with 9 positions matching TRBD1. CDR3 size: 12 residues. Germline V lookup: CDR1 SQVTM, CDR2 ANQGSEA. After removal of 8 bases from V and 5 bases from J, the junction contained 6 bases not matched to a gene. CDR3 region: CSSRTGEYGYTF. CDR3 sequence (DNA): TGCAGCTCTAGGACAGGGGAGTATGGCTACACCTTC.

The chain employs TRBV7-9 and TRBJ2-7, with D unclear. The germline gives CDR1 SEHNR, CDR2 FQNEAQ (reference sequence). The V end was cut by 5 bases, the J end by 7 bases, with 12 bases between. The CDR3 is 12 amino acids. The CDR3 loop reads CASSPVLGEQYF. The CDR3 coding sequence is TGTGCCAGCAGCCCCGTCCTAGGAGAGCAGTACTTC.

The chain links TRBV6-1 to TRBJ1-5; perhaps TRBD1 as D (6 bases). CDR3 length equals 15 residues. Per the germline V gene, CDR1 is MNHNS and CDR2 is SASEGT. The V end was cut by 5 bases, the J end by 2 bases, with 13 bases between. Here the CDR3 DNA reads TGTGCCAGCAGTTTCGAGGGGGATCGCAATCAGCCCCAGCATTTT. As protein: CASSFEGDRNQPQHF.

The chain combines TRBV4-3 with TRBJ2-2, with D possibly being TRBD2 (5 bases). The germline CDR1 and CDR2 sequences are LGHNA and YSLEER. Trimming took 0 bases from V and 1 from J, leaving 18 bases between them. The CDR3 is made up of 19 amino acids. The CDR3 DNA follows: TGCGCCAGCAGCCAAGAAGTCCTGGATAGAGGGTGGAACACCGGGGAGCTGTTTTTT. Protein: CASSQEVLDRGWNTGELFF.

The rearrangement uses TRBV5-4 and TRBJ1-5; 7 bases line up with TRBD1. There are 14 residues in the CDR3. The germline V gene encodes CDR1 SGHNT and CDR2 YYREEE (reference sequence). The V gene end was trimmed by 3 bases and the J gene end by 3 bases; junction bases not matched to a gene: 3. The CDR3 sequence: CASSSGTDNQPQHF. The DNA of the CDR3 is TGTGCCAGCAGCTCCGGGACAGACAATCAGCCCCAGCATTTT.

The chain recombines TRBV28 with TRBJ1-4; 7 bases agree with TRBD1. Germline assignment: CDR1 MDHEN and CDR2 SYDVKM. V dropped 5 bases and J dropped 4; count of bases not matched to a gene: 10. There are 16 residues in the CDR3. The CDR3 sequence is CASSTIRDSLNEKLFF. Written as DNA, the CDR3 is TGTGCCAGCAGTACCATCAGGGACAGCCTTAATGAAAAACTGTTTTTT.

The chain employs TRBV9 and TRBJ1-1; D is possibly TRBD1 (5 bases). The length of the CDR3 is 15 residues. From germline, CDR1 is SGDLS and CDR2 YYNGEE. V was pared by 4 bases and J by 3 bases, with 16 bases between. DNA for the CDR3: TGTGCCAGCAGCCCCGAGGCCTGGGGGGACACTGAAGCTTTCTTT. It translates to CASSPEAWGDTEAFF. The complete variable domain, with remaining parts taken from reference TRBV9 and TRBJ1-1, reads DSGVTQTPKHLITATGQRVTLRCSPRSGDLSVYWYQQSLDQGLQFLIQYYNGEERAKGNILERFSAQQFPDLHSELNLSSLELGDSALYFCASSPEAWGDTEAFFGQGTRLTVV.

V is TRBV28 and J is TRBJ1-1; 12 bases map to TRBD1. The V segment lost 5 bases and the J segment 3 bases; nucleotides outside the gene matches: 10. Germline lookup yields CDR1 MDHEN and CDR2 SYDVKM. The CDR3 covers 17 residues. CDR3 in DNA: TGTGCCAGCAGTACGAGGGACAGGGGGCCGGGCGACACTGAAGCTTTCTTT. Its translation: CASSTRDRGPGDTEAFF.

V gene TRBV18 combines with J gene TRBJ2-7; TRBD2 matches 8 bases. Germline assignment: CDR1 KGHSH and CDR2 LQKENI. The length of the CDR3 is 15 residues. The V and J ends lost 0 bases and 6 bases, in that order; junction bases with no gene match: 7. As DNA, the CDR3 is TGTGCCAGCTCACCACCGGTAGCGGGAACGGGCGAGCAGTACTTC. This translates into CASSPPVAGTGEQYF.

This chain connects TRBV2 to TRBJ2-3, with 8 bases that match TRBD2. J was trimmed by 6 bases and V by 10 bases; bases with no gene match: 12. The CDR3 is 14 residues long. CDR1 is SNHLY, CDR2 FYNNEI, per germline. CDR3 sequence: CANRGAGVWDTQYF. CDR3 bases: TGTGCCAACAGAGGAGCGGGAGTCTGGGATACGCAGTATTTT.

A few counts support this clone. V and J are TRBV10-2 and TRBJ1-2, with no clear D. V shed 3 bases and J shed 0 bases, with 8 bases lying between them. Germline loops: CDR1 WSHSY, CDR2 SAAADI. The CDR3 is 14 amino acids. CDR3 loop: CASSDRRANYGYTF. The CDR3, as DNA: TGCGCCAGCAGTGATCGGCGGGCTAACTATGGCTACACCTTC.

As DNA, the CDR3 is TGTGCCAGCAGGGCGGGAAAACAGAGGGAAAAACTGTTTTTT. Protein: CASRAGKQREKLFF. This sequence joins TRBV2 and TRBJ1-4; D ambiguous. V lost 6 bases and J 8 bases, leaving 16 bases between the germline ends. Germline V gene data show CDR1 as SNHLY and CDR2 as FYNNEI. The CDR3 contains 14 residues.

V gene TRBV6-1 combines with J gene TRBJ1-2; the D gene is possibly TRBD1 (6 bases). There are 15 residues in the CDR3. Trimming pared 2 bases from V and 0 bases from J, leaving 10 bases between. Germline assignment: CDR1 MNHNS and CDR2 SASEGT. CDR3 region: CASSEQRTANYGYTF. The CDR3 bases are TGTGCCAGCAGTGAACAACGGACAGCTAACTATGGCTACACCTTC.

The V call is TRBV9, the J call TRBJ1-1; 7 positions match TRBD1. CDR3 length equals 14 residues. V lost 3 bases, J lost 4 bases, and 6 bases stayed unmatched. CDR1 and CDR2 from the germline V gene are SGDLS and YYNGEE. The CDR3 loop is CASSGGGKGTEAFF. CDR3 bases: TGTGCCAGCAGCGGAGGGGGCAAAGGCACTGAAGCTTTCTTT.

This clone was counted between two and nine times. The rearrangement links TRBV6-4 to TRBJ1-1, with a weak D call TRBD1 (6 bases). Germline V CDR1 and CDR2: MRHNA, SNTAGT. Trimming took off 4 bases at V and 5 bases at J, with 11 bases between the two ends. The CDR3 covers 13 residues. Written as DNA, the CDR3 is TGTGCCAGCAGTGCAGGGGCGCGTACTGAAGCTTTCTTT. It encodes CASSAGARTEAFF.

The chain links TRBV25-1 to TRBJ1-5, with TRBD1 as a possible D gene (5 bases). CDR1 is MGHDK, CDR2 SYGVNS, per germline. The CDR3 totals 15 residues. Trimming left V 1 base short and J 7 bases short, with 14 bases between. The CDR3 reads CASSESGGMEQPQHF. The CDR3 DNA follows: TGTGCCAGCAGTGAATCGGGGGGGATGGAACAGCCCCAGCATTTT. The full variable domain, rest sourced from reference TRBV25-1 and TRBJ1-5, is EADIYQTPRYLVIGTGKKITLECSQTMGHDKMYWYQQDPGMELHLIHYSYGVNSTEKGDLSSESTVSRIRTEHFPLTLESARPSHTSQYLCASSESGGMEQPQHFGDGTRLSIL.